This entry lists 21 T cell receptor beta chains sequenced from one sample in a study of brain T cells in children with intractable seizures. Profiled with immunoSEQ multiplex PCR; TCRdb holds only in-frame clones, not every one. This sample has 110,000 or so clones, with approximately 94% found just once. This sample comprised peripheral blood, obtained at surgery. Receptor source: a boy younger than two with hemimegalencephaly and intractable seizures.

The rearrangement links TRBV5-1 to TRBJ2-1; 11 nucleotides align to TRBD2. The CDR3 runs 16 residues. CDR1 SGHRS and CDR2 YFSETQ come from the germline V gene. The ends lost 5 bases at V and 0 bases at J; junction bases unmatched: 4. The CDR3 bases are TGCGCCAGCAGTAAACTAGCGGGAGTCTCCTACAATGAGCAGTTCTTC. As protein: CASSKLAGVSYNEQFF.

The V call is TRBV19, the J call TRBJ2-3; 7 bases are a match to TRBD2. J gave up 1 base and V 2 bases, and 3 bases lay outside the gene matches. The CDR3 covers 15 residues. Germline CDR1 and CDR2: LNHDA and SQIVND (reference sequence). The CDR3, as DNA: TGTGCCAGTAGTATATGGCTAGCGGGCACAGATACGCAGTATTTT. Encoded protein: CASSIWLAGTDTQYF.

This clone has only one observation. This chain uses TRBV19 with TRBJ1-3; 7 positions agree with TRBD1. Germline CDR1 is LNHDA and CDR2 is SQIVND (reference sequence). The CDR3 runs to 15 residues. With 4 bases clipped from V and 2 bases from J, the junction kept 5 bases outside the gene matches. For the CDR3, the DNA is TGTGCCAGTAGTACCCTGACAGGGCCTGGAAACACCATATATTTT. Translation: CASSTLTGPGNTIYF.

The genes are TRBV4-1 and TRBJ2-2; 7 nucleotides agree with TRBD2. The junction had 12 bases not matched to a gene; V was cut back by 2 bases and J by 6 bases. The CDR3 is made up of 17 amino acids. Germline CDR1 is MGHRA and CDR2 is YSYEKL. CDR3 in amino acids: CASSQFFALAFAGELFF. The CDR3 nucleotides are TGCGCCAGCAGCCAATTTTTCGCACTAGCGTTTGCCGGGGAGCTGTTTTTT.

Worth noting for this clone: The sample contains more than one DNA sequence encoding this CDR3. The chain is built from TRBV2 and TRBJ1-5; 10 bases line up with TRBD1. CDR3 size: 14 residues. Trimming at V came to 6 bases and at J to 2 bases, leaving 1 base not matched to a gene. CDR1 and CDR2 from the germline V gene are SNHLY and FYNNEI. The CDR3 is CASSGTGGNQPQHF. Here the CDR3 DNA reads TGTGCCAGCAGCGGGACAGGGGGCAATCAGCCCCAGCATTTT.

In DNA, the CDR3 is TGTGCCAGTAGTATTATAGGTCTAACCTCCACAGATACGCAGTATTTT. Protein product: CASSIIGLTSTDTQYF. The chain couples TRBV19 to TRBJ2-3, with D uncertain. V was shortened by 3 bases and J by 2 bases, with 15 bases between the two germline ends. Germline V gene data show CDR1 as LNHDA and CDR2 as SQIVND (reference sequence). The CDR3 is 16 amino acids.

This clone was found once. As DNA, the CDR3 is TGTGCCAGCAGCGTAGGAGCGGGAGACGCCTACGAGCAGTACTTC. Translation gives CASSVGAGDAYEQYF. The chain carries TRBV9 and TRBJ2-7; 8 bases agree with TRBD2. The V gene end was trimmed by 0 bases and the J gene end by 2 bases; junction bases not matched to a gene: 4. Per the germline V gene, CDR1 is SGDLS and CDR2 is YYNGEE. CDR3 length: 15 residues.

This clone was seen just once. V is TRBV5-1 and J is TRBJ2-7; no definite D call. Trimming took 3 bases from V and 3 from J, leaving 16 bases between them. Germline V gives CDR1 SGHRS, CDR2 YFSETQ. The CDR3 spans 15 residues. CDR3: CASSSGPTGNYEQYF. CDR3 nucleotide sequence: TGCGCCAGCAGCTCCGGACCGACTGGAAACTACGAGCAGTACTTC.

The sample holds one count of this clone. The chain couples TRBV27 to TRBJ1-2, with D perhaps matching TRBD1 (6 bases). The CDR3 sequence is 15 residues long. Germline CDR1 reads MNHEY; CDR2 reads SMNVEV (reference sequence). Trimming shortened V by 4 bases and J by 4 bases, and 16 bases separated the two germline ends. The CDR3 nucleotides are TGTGCCAGCAGTTCCCCCTACAGGGAGGGCTATGGCTACACCTTC. It encodes CASSSPYREGYGYTF.

V gene TRBV4-3 combines with J gene TRBJ2-5; no reliable D call. The CDR3 spans 13 residues. Germline V lookup: CDR1 LGHNA, CDR2 YSLEER. The V end was cut by 1 base, the J end by 1 base, with 4 bases between. In DNA form, the CDR3 reads TGCGCCAGCAGCCAAGGGCCCCAAGAGACCCAGTACTTC. Translation gives CASSQGPQETQYF.

The gene calls are TRBV7-2 and TRBJ2-3; TRBD1 aligns across 9 bases. CDR1 is SGHTA, CDR2 FQGNSA, per germline. CDR3 length: 16 amino acids. The V and J ends lost 4 bases and 4 bases, in that order; junction bases with no gene match: 9. The DNA of the CDR3 is TGTGCCAGCAGCTACATCCCGGGACAGGGTCCAGATACGCAGTATTTT. It encodes CASSYIPGQGPDTQYF.

The chain has TRBV6-6 and TRBJ2-3; perhaps TRBD1 as D (6 bases). From germline, CDR1 is MNHNY and CDR2 SVGAGI (reference sequence). CDR3 size: 15 residues. The V end was cut by 6 bases, the J end by 2 bases, with 15 bases between. The CDR3 nucleotides read TGTGCCAGCAGGCAAGGGTGGGGGCACACAGATACGCAGTATTTT. Encoded protein: CASRQGWGHTDTQYF.

The genes are TRBV28 and TRBJ2-7; D possibly corresponds to TRBD1 (5 bases). CDR1 is MDHEN and CDR2 is SYDVKM in the germline V gene. Trimming removed 7 bases at V and 3 bases at J, with 13 bases between. The CDR3 is made up of 13 amino acids. The CDR3 bases are TGTGCCAGCACCCAAGGGGCAGGCTACGAGCAGTACTTC. It codes for CASTQGAGYEQYF.

V usage is TRBV7-6 and J usage is TRBJ1-2; 9 bases map to TRBD1. Looked up from germline, CDR1 is SGHVS and CDR2 is FNYEAQ. The CDR3 contains 19 residues. The ends lost 3 bases at V and 3 bases at J; junction bases unmatched: 17. CDR3 DNA: TGTGCCAGCAGCTTTTTCGTCAGAGGGACAGGGTCACTTGACTATGGCTACACCTTC. It encodes CASSFFVRGTGSLDYGYTF.

The chain uses TRBV18 and TRBJ2-3; 8 positions match TRBD1. V trimming: 6 bases; J trimming: 3 bases; junction bases outside the gene matches: 11. The CDR3 has 16 amino acids. Germline CDR1 is KGHSH and CDR2 is LQKENI. The CDR3 loop reads CASSLTQGAQTDTQYF. Written as DNA, the CDR3 is TGTGCCAGCTCCCTTACCCAGGGGGCCCAGACAGATACGCAGTATTTT.

With respect to this clone: The same CDR3 also results from other DNA sequences found in this sample. The chain carries TRBV4-2 and TRBJ2-5; D gene unclear. Germline V gene sequence: CDR1 LGHNA, CDR2 YNFKEQ. V lost 3 bases, J lost 5 bases, and 4 bases lay in between. This CDR3 region has 11 residues. CDR3 region: CASSQSETQYF. In nucleotides, the CDR3 is TGTGCCAGCAGCCAGTCGGAGACCCAGTACTTC.

The rearrangement uses TRBV29-1 and TRBJ1-5; D is uncertain. The germline V gene has CDR1 SQVTM and CDR2 ANQGSEA. The CDR3 totals 15 residues. The V end lost 0 bases, the J end lost 4 bases, and 13 bases lay between the germline ends. The chain's CDR3 is CSVEDFGKGNQPQHF. The CDR3 DNA follows: TGCAGCGTTGAAGATTTTGGGAAGGGTAATCAGCCCCAGCATTTT.

V usage is TRBV6-1 and J usage is TRBJ2-2, with 7 bases that match TRBD1. This CDR3 has 15 amino acids. J was trimmed by 2 bases and V by 3 bases; bases with no gene match: 3. In germline, CDR1 is MNHNS, CDR2 SASEGT. CDR3 coding DNA: TGTGCCAGCAGTGAGACAGGGACCAACACCGGGGAGCTGTTTTTT. Amino acids: CASSETGTNTGELFF.

The genes are TRBV24-1 and TRBJ2-4, with D possibly being TRBD2 (6 bases). V was shortened by 4 bases and J by 3 bases, with 21 bases between the two germline ends. The CDR3 runs 18 residues. CDR1 and CDR2 from the germline V gene are KGHDR and SFDVKD. Here the CDR3 DNA reads TGTGCCACCAGTGAGCCGGGACTCGCCTCGAACGGCAAAAACATTCAGTACTTC. It yields the protein CATSEPGLASNGKNIQYF.

The chain combines TRBV9 with TRBJ2-1; D not certain. CDR3 length: 13 residues. From germline, CDR1 is SGDLS and CDR2 YYNGEE. Trimming removed 0 bases at V and 1 base at J, with 2 bases between. As DNA, the CDR3 is TGTGCCAGCAGCGTAGCGTCCTACAATGAGCAGTTCTTC. Protein: CASSVASYNEQFF.

The gene calls are TRBV28 and TRBJ2-5, with D unresolved. Germline CDR1 reads MDHEN; CDR2 reads SYDVKM. The V and J ends lost 3 bases and 9 bases respectively, with 11 bases between them. The CDR3 has 12 amino acids. The CDR3 sequence is CASSFPRNPQYF. The DNA for the CDR3 is TGTGCCAGCAGTTTTCCCAGGAATCCCCAGTACTTC.